A selection of T cell receptor beta chains follows, all from one sample in a study of T cell responses to AZD1222 COVID-19 vaccine. Assay used: immunoSEQ multiplex PCR; TCRdb lists only in-frame clones, some missing. The top ten clones hold around 0.85% of a sample with more than 140,000 clones, about 92% of them seen once. Material: peripheral blood, obtained on day 0 of MenACWY control vaccination. The receptor source for this set is an adult in good health. Both conserved end residues are part of each CDR3. The order of the fields is V gene, D gene, J gene, CDR3 protein, CDR3 DNA. D genes are given only for firm matches.

TRBV2	.	TRBJ1-1	CASNTEGGTEAFF	TGTGCCAGCAATACTGAGGGGGGCACTGAAGCTTTCTTT
TRBV24-1	.	TRBJ1-6	CATSERRFRGPNSPLHF	TGTGCCACCAGTGAGCGGCGATTCAGGGGACCGAATTCACCCCTCCACTTT
TRBV5-4	TRBD1	TRBJ1-4	CASSPEPDRDEKLFF	TGTGCCAGCAGCCCCGAACCGGACAGGGATGAAAAACTGTTTTTT
TRBV10-2	.	TRBJ2-7	CASSLGYEQYF	TGCGCCAGCAGTCTGGGGTACGAGCAGTACTTC
TRBV12-3/TRBV12-4	.	TRBJ2-3	CASSSSAGQGYF	TGTGCCAGCAGTTCCTCGGCGGGGCAGGGGTATTTT
TRBV5-1	TRBD2	TRBJ2-1	CASSPLTSGMKQFF	TGCGCCAGCAGCCCGCTGACTAGCGGGATGAAGCAGTTCTTC
TRBV6-5	TRBD2	TRBJ2-5	CASSYHTGRGETQYF	TGTGCCAGCAGTTACCATACCGGGAGGGGTGAGACCCAGTACTTC
TRBV5-1	.	TRBJ2-7	CASSSEGYEQYF	TGCGCCAGCAGCTCCGAGGGCTACGAGCAGTACTTC
TRBV5-4	.	TRBJ2-7	CASSSQGYEQYF	TGTGCCAGCAGCTCTCAGGGATACGAGCAGTACTTC
TRBV11-2	.	TRBJ1-1	CASSLAVGAGTFF	.
TRBV4-1	.	TRBJ2-7	CASSHSKGYEQYF	TGCGCCAGCAGCCACAGCAAGGGGTACGAGCAGTACTTC
TRBV7-9	.	TRBJ1-5	CASSLINQPQHF	TGTGCCAGCAGCTTAATAAATCAGCCCCAGCATTTT
TRBV28	.	TRBJ1-1	CASSLPITGTETEAFF	TGTGCCAGCAGTTTACCAATCACAGGTACAGAAACTGAAGCTTTCTTT
TRBV7-8	.	TRBJ1-3	CASSSGNTIYF	TGTGCCAGCAGCTCCGGAAACACCATATATTTT